A single sample gave rise to the 30 T cell receptor beta chains below, sequenced in a study of cytomegalovirus exposure and HLA in healthy donors. Generated by immunoSEQ multiplex PCR, the TCRdb table keeps only in-frame clones and is missing some. The sample carries around 300,000 clones, 70% to 90% recorded once. Sequences were obtained from PBMCs. The receptors here all came from a woman under 30 in good health and CMV-seronegative.

The chain recombines TRBV27 with TRBJ2-7; perhaps TRBD1 as D (5 bases). The length of the CDR3 is 14 residues. Germline-derived CDR1 and CDR2 are MNHEY and SMNVEV (reference sequence). Trimming removed 1 base at V and 4 bases at J, with 11 bases between. The CDR3 is CASSLLKGPYEQYF. The DNA of the CDR3 is TGTGCCAGCAGTTTATTGAAGGGGCCATACGAGCAGTACTTC.

The chain joins TRBV5-1 to TRBJ1-1; D is undetermined. The V gene's germline CDR1 is SGHRS and CDR2 YFSETQ. The CDR3 sequence is 20 residues long. The V end lost 0 bases, the J end lost 0 bases, and 24 bases lay between the germline ends. In DNA form, the CDR3 reads TGCGCCAGCAGCTTGGCCTTATGGAGGGAGAGGGAGTTAATGAACACTGAAGCTTTCTTT. This codes for CASSLALWRERELMNTEAFF.

This chain joins TRBV7-2 and TRBJ1-6; TRBD1 aligns across 8 bases. From germline, CDR1 is SGHTA and CDR2 FQGNSA. V trimming: 3 bases; J trimming: 7 bases; junction bases outside the gene matches: 5. The CDR3 sequence is 15 residues long. Written as DNA, the CDR3 is TGTGCCAGCAGCTTGGTGACAGGGGAAAATTCACCCCTCCACTTT. Its translation: CASSLVTGENSPLHF.

V gene TRBV6-1 combines with J gene TRBJ2-7; 8 positions agree with TRBD1. V was pared by 6 bases and J by 5 bases, with 9 bases of the junction left unmatched. The CDR3 is made up of 14 amino acids. Germline CDR1 reads MNHNS; CDR2 reads SASEGT. CDR3 protein: CASRLGQGNHEQYF. CDR3 bases: TGTGCCAGCAGACTTGGACAGGGTAACCACGAGCAGTACTTC.

This clone was recorded only once. V gene TRBV28 combines with J gene TRBJ2-7; 9 nucleotides line up with TRBD1. The CDR3 runs 16 residues. From germline, CDR1 is MDHEN and CDR2 SYDVKM. J gave up 1 base and V 2 bases, and 6 bases lay outside the gene matches. The CDR3 is CASSLVGQGISYEQYF. The CDR3 nucleotides read TGTGCCAGCAGTTTAGTCGGACAGGGGATTTCCTACGAGCAGTACTTC.

The chain carries TRBV7-7 and TRBJ1-1; D gene unclear. Germline CDR1 SSHAT, CDR2 FNYEAQ (reference sequence). V was pared by 5 bases and J by 0 bases, with 7 bases between. This CDR3 has 13 residues. The CDR3 DNA follows: TGTGCCAGCAGCCCTTCCGTGAACACTGAAGCTTTCTTT. It is translated as CASSPSVNTEAFF.

The chain joins TRBV19 to TRBJ2-7; TRBD2 agrees at 7 bases. This CDR3 region has 15 residues. Germline V gives CDR1 LNHDA, CDR2 SQIVND (reference sequence). V dropped 5 bases and J dropped 2; count of bases not matched to a gene: 9. The chain's CDR3 is CASSPILARTYEQYF. The CDR3 DNA sequence: TGTGCCAGTAGTCCCATACTAGCGAGAACCTACGAGCAGTACTTC.

V usage is TRBV6-4 and J usage is TRBJ2-3, with TRBD1 matching 8 bases. The CDR3 has 14 residues. The germline CDR1 and CDR2 sequences are MRHNA and SNTAGT. V shed 2 bases and J 3 bases; nucleotides not matched to a gene: 1. CDR3 protein: CASSDRDRTDTQYF. In DNA, the CDR3 is TGTGCCAGCAGTGACCGGGACAGGACAGATACGCAGTATTTT.

This clone was picked up a small number of times. This chain links TRBV19 with TRBJ1-2; no clear D gene. Germline V gives CDR1 LNHDA, CDR2 SQIVND (reference sequence). This CDR3 is built from 13 residues. V lost 3 bases and J lost 4, with 9 bases in between. The chain's CDR3 is CASSILEGYGYTF. Here the CDR3 DNA reads TGTGCCAGTAGTATTCTGGAGGGCTATGGCTACACCTTC.

The chain links TRBV10-1 to TRBJ2-2, with 10 bases aligning to TRBD1. This CDR3 spans 16 amino acids. V dropped 4 bases and J dropped 5; count of bases not matched to a gene: 7. Looked up from germline, CDR1 is WNHNN and CDR2 is SYGVQD (reference sequence). The CDR3 DNA sequence: TGCGCCAGCAGTGCCCCTGGGGACAGGGGAACCGGGGAGCTGTTTTTT. Its translation: CASSAPGDRGTGELFF.

The chain carries TRBV28 and TRBJ2-3; weak D call: TRBD1 (6 bases). Germline V gene data show CDR1 as MDHEN and CDR2 as SYDVKM. The CDR3 length is 15 residues. V was pared by 2 bases and J by 0 bases, with 9 bases between. The CDR3 DNA is TGTGCCAGCAGTTTAGGGCAGGGGAGCACAGATACGCAGTATTTT. Translated, it gives CASSLGQGSTDTQYF. Drawing the rest from reference TRBV28 and TRBJ2-3, the complete variable domain is DVKVTQSSRYLVKRTGEKVFLECVQDMDHENMFWYRQDPGLGLRLIYFSYDVKMKEKGDIPEGYSVSREKKERFSLILESASTNQTSMYLCASSLGQGSTDTQYFGPGTRLTVL.

The chain employs TRBV5-1 and TRBJ2-2; possibly TRBD2 for D (7 bases). CDR1 and CDR2 (germline): SGHRS, YFSETQ. This CDR3 spans 15 amino acids. V lost 0 bases, J lost 5 bases, and 11 bases lay in between. As DNA, the CDR3 is TGCGCCAGCAGCTTGGACGGGGGGCGGACCGGGGAGCTGTTTTTT. Translation gives CASSLDGGRTGELFF.

The J gene is TRBJ2-7, the V gene TRBV30, with 8 bases lining up with TRBD1. In germline, CDR1 is GTSNPN, CDR2 SVGIG (reference sequence). Trimming removed 3 bases from V and 6 bases from J; junction bases left unmatched: 7. CDR3 size: 13 residues. Here the CDR3 DNA reads TGTGCCTGGAGAGACAGGGGTTTAAGCGAGCAGTACTTC. As protein: CAWRDRGLSEQYF. Drawing the rest from reference TRBV30 and TRBJ2-7, the complete variable domain is SQTIHQWPATLVQPVGSPLSLECTVEGTSNPNLYWYRQAAGRGLQLLFYSVGIGQISSEVPQNLSASRPQDRQFILSSKKLLLSDSGFYLCAWRDRGLSEQYFGPGTRLTVT.

V is TRBV28 and J is TRBJ2-7, with 8 positions matching TRBD2. V shed 6 bases and J 9 bases; nucleotides not matched to a gene: 13. Germline V gene data show CDR1 as MDHEN and CDR2 as SYDVKM. The CDR3 extends over 14 amino acids. CDR3 coding DNA: TGTGCCAGCAGGGAACTAACGGGAGGGAGAGGGCAGTACTTC. This translates into CASRELTGGRGQYF.

This chain uses TRBV27 with TRBJ1-1; TRBD1 agrees at 7 bases. Trimming took 4 bases from V and 3 from J; bases not matched to a gene: 14. The CDR3 loop spans 17 amino acids. Germline CDR1 is MNHEY and CDR2 is SMNVEV (reference sequence). The CDR3 nucleotides read TGTGCCAGCAGTTGGAGGGGGCTGGCCCTATTGGACACTGAAGCTTTCTTT. As protein: CASSWRGLALLDTEAFF.

This sequence joins TRBV18 and TRBJ2-7; 8 bases are shared with TRBD2. The ends lost 4 bases at V and 4 bases at J; junction bases unmatched: 6. The germline CDR1 and CDR2 sequences are KGHSH and LQKENI. The CDR3 runs 14 residues. As DNA, the CDR3 is TGTGCCAGCTCACGGCGCGGGGGGTGGTACGAGCAGTACTTC. Translation: CASSRRGGWYEQYF.

The V gene is TRBV19, the J gene TRBJ2-7, with TRBD1 matching over 8 bases. Germline V CDR1 and CDR2: LNHDA, SQIVND (reference sequence). The V gene end was trimmed by 3 bases and the J gene end by 5 bases; junction bases not matched to a gene: 6. CDR3 length: 14 residues. The CDR3: CASSIQGALNEQYF. For the CDR3, the DNA is TGTGCCAGTAGTATCCAGGGGGCGTTGAACGAGCAGTACTTC.

The chain couples TRBV27 to TRBJ2-4; TRBD1 is a possible D gene (6 bases). Germline V gives CDR1 MNHEY, CDR2 SMNVEV (reference sequence). The V gene lost 6 bases and the J gene lost 4 bases, with 19 bases spanning the gap. CDR3 length: 16 residues. The DNA of the CDR3 is TGTGCCAGCAGGCCTGGACAGTACTTCAGGAAAAACATTCAGTACTTC. The encoded protein is CASRPGQYFRKNIQYF.

This clone came up once. The chain uses TRBV19 and TRBJ1-2; 7 positions agree with TRBD1. The CDR3 loop spans 14 amino acids. Germline CDR1 is LNHDA and CDR2 is SQIVND (reference sequence). After removal of 4 bases from V and 4 bases from J, the junction contained 6 bases not matched to a gene. The CDR3 region has the DNA TGTGCCAGTAGTAGCCGGACAGGAGTCTATGGCTACACCTTC. Protein: CASSSRTGVYGYTF.

This clone was observed a single time. The gene calls are TRBV5-1 and TRBJ1-6; a weak D match, TRBD1 (5 bases). Trimming stripped 0 bases from V and 7 bases from J, with 20 bases between. The CDR3 spans 18 residues. The germline CDR1 and CDR2 sequences are SGHRS and YFSETQ. The CDR3 DNA sequence: TGCGCCAGCAGCTTGGTGCCAGGGCGGATTGGGGCAAATTCACCCCTCCACTTT. Residues: CASSLVPGRIGANSPLHF.

This clone was observed once. The chain joins TRBV4-3 to TRBJ1-4, with 9 bases identical to TRBD1. Trimming cost V 4 bases and J 2 bases; bases outside gene matches: 5. This CDR3 is built from 16 residues. From germline, CDR1 is LGHNA and CDR2 YSLEER. CDR3 amino acids: CASSRLQGATNEKLFF. The CDR3 coding sequence is TGCGCCAGCAGCCGATTACAGGGGGCGACTAATGAAAAACTGTTTTTT.

V and J are TRBV18 and TRBJ1-2; 8 positions agree with TRBD1. The CDR3 is made up of 16 amino acids. The trim removed 0 bases at V and 6 bases at J, leaving 9 bases unmatched. Per the germline V gene, CDR1 is KGHSH and CDR2 is LQKENI. The DNA of the CDR3 is TGTGCCAGCTCACCACCGTTAGCCAGGGGGCCTGATGGCTACACCTTC. Protein: CASSPPLARGPDGYTF.

V usage is TRBV27 and J usage is TRBJ2-2; 9 positions agree with TRBD1. The ends lost 4 bases at V and 4 bases at J; junction bases unmatched: 4. In germline, CDR1 is MNHEY, CDR2 SMNVEV (reference sequence). The CDR3 totals 15 residues. This CDR3 reads CASSSRTGATGELFF. CDR3 coding DNA: TGTGCCAGCAGTTCCCGGACAGGGGCCACCGGGGAGCTGTTTTTT.

V gene TRBV7-6 combines with J gene TRBJ1-3; 7 positions match TRBD1. Germline assignment: CDR1 SGHVS and CDR2 FNYEAQ. The CDR3 is 14 residues long. Trimming at V came to 5 bases and at J to 4 bases, leaving 5 bases not matched to a gene. The CDR3, as DNA: TGTGCCAGCAGCCGACAGGGAGCAGGAAACACCATATATTTT. Translating it yields CASSRQGAGNTIYF.

The chain couples TRBV4-2 to TRBJ2-3; 10 bases are shared with TRBD2. V gave up 1 base and J gave up 5 bases; unmatched junction bases: 6. Per the germline V gene, CDR1 is LGHNA and CDR2 is YNFKEQ. This CDR3 region has 16 residues. CDR3 sequence (DNA): TGTGCCAGCAGCCAAGCTAGCGGGAGTCAGAGAGATACGCAGTATTTT. This sequence encodes CASSQASGSQRDTQYF.

The genes are TRBV7-8 and TRBJ2-7, with 9 bases aligning to TRBD2. V dropped 5 bases and J dropped 6; count of bases not matched to a gene: 11. The CDR3 runs to 15 residues. CDR1 is SGHVS, CDR2 FQNEAQ, per germline. The CDR3 region is CASSAFGRGGAEQYF. The CDR3 nucleotides read TGTGCCAGCAGCGCGTTCGGGCGGGGGGGCGCCGAGCAGTACTTC.

The genes are TRBV13 and TRBJ2-2; TRBD2 matches at 13 bases. The J segment lost 7 bases and the V segment lost 5 bases, leaving 7 bases of the junction unmatched. The CDR3 covers 16 residues. Germline V lookup: CDR1 PRHDT, CDR2 FYEKMQ (reference sequence). The CDR3 sequence: CASSPWTSGGRGELFF. The CDR3 nucleotides read TGTGCCAGCAGCCCCTGGACTAGCGGGGGCCGCGGGGAGCTGTTTTTT.

The CDR3 here is CASSGQQGRRETQYF. The CDR3 nucleotides read TGTGCCAGCAGCGGCCAGCAGGGGCGCAGAGAGACCCAGTACTTC. The chain carries TRBV7-2 and TRBJ2-5, with a possible D match to TRBD1 (6 bases). CDR3 length: 15 amino acids. In germline, CDR1 is SGHTA, CDR2 FQGNSA. The ends were cut back, 5 bases at V and 4 bases at J, with 17 bases in the middle. Based on the CDR3 plus reference TRBV7-2 and TRBJ2-5, the full variable domain is GAGVSQSPSNKVTEKGKDVELRCDPISGHTALYWYRQSLGQGLEFLIYFQGNSAPDKSGLPSDRFSAERTGGSVSTLTIQRTQQEDSAVYLCASSGQQGRRETQYFGPGTRLLVL.

In DNA, the CDR3 is TGTGCCAGTAGTGGGGTAGCGGGAGGTGGGAATGAGCAGTTCTTC. It translates to CASSGVAGGGNEQFF. The genes are TRBV19 and TRBJ2-1; 10 nucleotides agree with TRBD2. V lost 5 bases, J lost 7 bases, and 8 bases stayed unmatched. The CDR3 is made up of 15 amino acids. The V gene's germline CDR1 is LNHDA and CDR2 SQIVND (reference sequence).

The chain joins TRBV19 to TRBJ1-2; no firm D call. V was pared by 6 bases and J by 4 bases, with 9 bases between. The CDR3 has 12 residues. Germline CDR1 reads LNHDA; CDR2 reads SQIVND (reference sequence). CDR3 DNA sequence: TGTGCCAGTAGCGGGTTCGGCTATGGCTACACCTTC. Translating it yields CASSGFGYGYTF.